The text below deals with one TCR beta chain. The data stem from a study of blood T cell repertoires in COVID-19. Looking at the study overall: The origin of the acute and convalescent COVID-19 samples was the United States, Italy and Spain.

This CDR3 has 13 amino acids. V dropped 0 bases and J dropped 11 bases, with 13 bases sitting between them. Germline CDR1 reads MNHNS; CDR2 reads SASEGT. Only in-frame clones appear in the TCRdb table, and some are missing; sequencing was by immunoSEQ multiplex PCR. This sample has roughly 160,000 clones, with approximately 80% found just once. The receptor was derived from a man aged 45 to 65 who had recovered from COVID-19. Specimen: PBMCs or T cells enriched from blood (not recorded which). The rearrangement links TRBV6-1 to TRBJ1-2, with D possibly being TRBD1 (6 bases). The CDR3 DNA follows: TGTGCCAGCAGTGAAGCCGGGGGGCTGAGGTACACCTTC. This encodes CASSEAGGLRYTF.